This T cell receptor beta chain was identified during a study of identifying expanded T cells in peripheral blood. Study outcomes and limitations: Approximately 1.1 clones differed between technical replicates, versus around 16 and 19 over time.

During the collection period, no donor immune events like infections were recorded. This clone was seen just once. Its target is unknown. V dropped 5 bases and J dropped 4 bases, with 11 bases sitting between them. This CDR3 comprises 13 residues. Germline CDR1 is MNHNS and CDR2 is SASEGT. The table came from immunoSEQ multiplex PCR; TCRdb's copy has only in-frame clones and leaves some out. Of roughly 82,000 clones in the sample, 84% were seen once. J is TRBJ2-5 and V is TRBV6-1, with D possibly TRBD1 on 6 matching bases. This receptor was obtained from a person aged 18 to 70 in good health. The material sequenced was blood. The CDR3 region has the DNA TGTGCCAGCAGTCGGGACATTGGAGAGACCCAGTACTTC. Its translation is CASSRDIGETQYF.